One sample yielded the 8 T cell receptor beta chains listed below, sequenced in a study of identical twins (dated by TCRdb to the mid-2010s). The method was 5' RACE. The sample was run on an Illumina HiSeq 2000. Using fastp trimming at Q25 and MiXCR clonotype assembly, TCRdb reanalyzed the public sequencing data and kept in-frame beta chains. Rows are unified per CDR3 protein, each entry keeping the most common DNA and genes. The sample records around 480,000 distinct CDR3 sequences, 13% to 15% of which are singletons. Approximately 0.98% of the sample rests with the top ten. The same specimen was also included in a second study, on yellow fever vaccine responses in identical twins.

Material for sequencing was CD4+ T cells sorted from blood. The receptors stem from a woman under 30 in good health.

This clonotype was recorded at least ten times. The chain uses TRBV5-1 and TRBJ2-3; 8 nucleotides align to TRBD1. This CDR3 region has 18 residues. V shed 0 bases, J shed 6 bases, and the junction held 15 bases outside the gene matches. Germline CDR1 reads SGHRS; CDR2 reads YFSETQ. The CDR3 sequence is CASSLVGPWQGARDTQYF. The CDR3 bases are TGCGCCAGCAGCTTGGTGGGACCCTGGCAGGGGGCGCGTGATACGCAGTATTTT.

This rearrangement joins TRBV7-3 to TRBJ2-1, with a possible D match to TRBD1 (6 bases). Germline-derived CDR1 and CDR2 are SGHTA and FQGTGA. Trimming left V 1 base short and J 3 bases short, with 13 bases between. The CDR3 sequence is 16 residues long. CDR3 DNA sequence: TGTGCCAGCAGCTTAATCTCAGGGGTGGACTACAATGAGCAGTTCTTC. Translating gives CASSLISGVDYNEQFF.

In its sample, this clonotype was seen a few times. V gene TRBV12-3 or TRBV12-4 combines with J gene TRBJ2-1; the match to TRBD1 covers 7 bases. The J segment lost 8 bases and the V segment lost 1 base, leaving 5 bases of the junction unmatched. The CDR3 loop spans 14 amino acids. The CDR3, as DNA: TGTGCCAGCAGTTTAGGGCAGGGGGTGGATGAGCAGTTCTTC. It specifies CASSLGQGVDEQFF.

This clonotype was counted many times. This chain joins TRBV12-3 or TRBV12-4 and TRBJ1-1; TRBD1 is a possible D gene (6 bases). Trimming shortened V by 5 bases and J by 0 bases, and 13 bases separated the two germline ends. The CDR3 length is 15 residues. The chain's CDR3 is CASSPDTGMNTEAFF. The CDR3 DNA reads TGTGCCAGCAGTCCCGACACAGGGATGAACACTGAAGCTTTCTTT.

The chain employs TRBV12-3 or TRBV12-4 and TRBJ1-5, with D possibly being TRBD1 (6 bases). V was clipped by 5 bases and J by 4 bases, with 12 bases between them. This CDR3 contains 14 residues. In DNA form, the CDR3 reads TGTGCCAGCAGTGTGCAAGGGGGAAATCAGCCCCAGCATTTT. Residues: CASSVQGGNQPQHF.

This clonotype has only a few counts. The chain joins TRBV7-2 to TRBJ2-5; D is perhaps TRBD1 (5 bases). CDR3 length equals 16 residues. V lost 5 bases to trimming and J lost 5 bases, with 21 bases between them. Per the germline V gene, CDR1 is SGHTA and CDR2 is FQGNSA. The chain's CDR3 is CASSRQRSLVRETQYF. The CDR3 DNA is TGTGCCAGCAGCCGACAGCGTTCGCTAGTCAGGGAGACCCAGTACTTC.

Many counts were recorded for this clonotype. V and J are TRBV10-3 and TRBJ1-5, with 7 bases aligning to TRBD1. Trimming cost V 2 bases and J 4 bases; bases outside gene matches: 2. There are 14 residues in the CDR3. CDR1 is ENHRY, CDR2 SYGVKD, per germline. DNA of the CDR3: TGTGCCATCAGTGAGAGGGACAGAAATCAGCCCCAGCATTTT. It codes for CAISERDRNQPQHF.

A few counts support this clonotype. The genes are TRBV20-1 and TRBJ2-5, with D maybe TRBD1 (6 bases). The CDR3 runs 14 residues. Trimming left V 0 bases short and J 4 bases short, with 12 bases between. Germline V CDR1 and CDR2: DFQATT, SNEGSKA (reference sequence). CDR3 nucleotide sequence: TGCAGTGCTAGAGAGTACAGGGTCGGAGAGACCCAGTACTTC. It encodes CSAREYRVGETQYF.